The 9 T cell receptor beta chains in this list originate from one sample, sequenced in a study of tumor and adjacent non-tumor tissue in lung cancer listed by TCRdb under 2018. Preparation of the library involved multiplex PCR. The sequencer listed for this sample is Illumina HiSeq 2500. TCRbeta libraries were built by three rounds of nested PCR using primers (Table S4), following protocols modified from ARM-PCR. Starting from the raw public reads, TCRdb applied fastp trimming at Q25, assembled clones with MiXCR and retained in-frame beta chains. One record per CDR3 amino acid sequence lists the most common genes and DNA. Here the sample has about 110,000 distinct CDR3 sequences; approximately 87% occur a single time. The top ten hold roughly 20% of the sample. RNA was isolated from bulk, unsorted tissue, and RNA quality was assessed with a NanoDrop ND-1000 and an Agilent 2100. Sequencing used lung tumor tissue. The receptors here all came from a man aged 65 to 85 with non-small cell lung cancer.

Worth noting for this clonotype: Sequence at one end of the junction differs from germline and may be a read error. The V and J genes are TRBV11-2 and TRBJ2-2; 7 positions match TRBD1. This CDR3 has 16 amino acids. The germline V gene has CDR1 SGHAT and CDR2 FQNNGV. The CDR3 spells CVSCLVGTGVTGELFF. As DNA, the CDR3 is TGTGTCAGCTGCTTAGTGGGCACAGGGGTTACCGGGGAGCTGTTTTTT.

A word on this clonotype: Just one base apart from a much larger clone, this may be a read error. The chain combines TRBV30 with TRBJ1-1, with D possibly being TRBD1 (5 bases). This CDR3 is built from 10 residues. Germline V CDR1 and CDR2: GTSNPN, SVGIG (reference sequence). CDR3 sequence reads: CAGVDTEAFF. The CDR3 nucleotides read TGTGCAGGGGTCGACACTGAAGCTTTCTTT.

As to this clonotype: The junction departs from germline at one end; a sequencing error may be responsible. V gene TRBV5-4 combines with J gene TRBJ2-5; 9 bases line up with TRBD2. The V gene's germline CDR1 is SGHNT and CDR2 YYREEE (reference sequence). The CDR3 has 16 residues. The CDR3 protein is CASGLGSGGVWVTQYF. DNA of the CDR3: TGTGCCAGCGGCTTGGGTAGCGGGGGTGTGTGGGTGACCCAGTACTTC.

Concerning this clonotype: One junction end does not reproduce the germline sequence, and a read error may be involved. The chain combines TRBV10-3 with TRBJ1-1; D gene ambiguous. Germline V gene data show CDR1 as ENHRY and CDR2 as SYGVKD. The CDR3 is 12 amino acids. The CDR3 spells CVISERDSEAFF. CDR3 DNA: TGTGTCATCAGTGAGCGCGACTCTGAAGCTTTCTTT.

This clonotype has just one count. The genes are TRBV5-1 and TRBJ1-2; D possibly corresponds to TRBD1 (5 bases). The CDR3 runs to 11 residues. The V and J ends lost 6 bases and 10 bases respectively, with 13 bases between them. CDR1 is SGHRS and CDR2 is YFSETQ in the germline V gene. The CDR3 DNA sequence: TGCGCCAGCAATTCGGGCAGGGACTACACCTTC. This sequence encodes CASNSGRDYTF.

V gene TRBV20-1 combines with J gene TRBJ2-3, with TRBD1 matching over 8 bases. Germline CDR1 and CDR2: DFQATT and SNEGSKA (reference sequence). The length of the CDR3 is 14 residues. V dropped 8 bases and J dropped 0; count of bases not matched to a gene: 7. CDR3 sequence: CSTRQGLSTDTQYF. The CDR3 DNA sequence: TGCAGTACAAGACAGGGGTTGAGCACAGATACGCAGTATTTT.

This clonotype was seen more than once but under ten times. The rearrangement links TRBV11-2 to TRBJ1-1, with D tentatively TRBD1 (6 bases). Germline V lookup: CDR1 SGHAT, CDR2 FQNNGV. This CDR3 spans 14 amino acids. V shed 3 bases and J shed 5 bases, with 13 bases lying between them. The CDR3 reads CASSFGGGPTEAFF. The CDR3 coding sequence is TGTGCCAGCAGCTTTGGCGGGGGCCCGACTGAAGCTTTCTTT.

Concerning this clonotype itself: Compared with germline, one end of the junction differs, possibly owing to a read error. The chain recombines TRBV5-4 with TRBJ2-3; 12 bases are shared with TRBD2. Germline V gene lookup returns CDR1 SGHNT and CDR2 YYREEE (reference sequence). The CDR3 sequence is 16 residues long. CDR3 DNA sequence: TGTGCCAGGAGTCCGACTAGCGGGAGAGGGACAGATATGCAGTACTTT. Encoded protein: CARSPTSGRGTDMQYF. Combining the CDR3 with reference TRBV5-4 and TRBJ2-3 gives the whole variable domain ETGVTQSPTHLIKTRGQQVTLRCSSQSGHNTVSWYQQALGQGPQFIFQYYREEENGRGNFPPRFSGLQFPNYSSELNVNALELDDSALYLCARSPTSGRGTDMQYFGPGTRLTVL.

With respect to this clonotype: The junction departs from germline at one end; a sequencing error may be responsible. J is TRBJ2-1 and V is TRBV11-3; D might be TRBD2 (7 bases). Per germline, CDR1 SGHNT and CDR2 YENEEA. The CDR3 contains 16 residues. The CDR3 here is CACSLDLTGGRGERFF. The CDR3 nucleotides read TGTGCCTGCAGCTTAGATCTCACGGGGGGCAGGGGTGAACGGTTCTTC.